The T cell receptor (beta chain) described here comes from a study of blood T cell repertoires in COVID-19. Whole-study context: Samples came from the United States, Italy and Spain, spanning acute and convalescent COVID-19. Sample material is recorded as cDNA or gDNA derived from T cells, B-cell-depleted T cells, or PBMCs.

The CDR3 has 13 amino acids. The trim removed 7 bases at V and 6 bases at J, leaving 7 bases unmatched. Germline loops: CDR1 SQVTM, CDR2 ANQGSEA. Authors' data handling: By means of reference gene primer amplification, nucleated cell counts were estimated. The data were produced by immunoSEQ multiplex PCR, yet TCRdb's version contains in-frame clones alone and is incomplete. Clone size and the V and J calls come from that table; the DNA yielded D and trimming. The table lists over 110,000 clones, about 80% of them singletons, with around 3.8% in the top ten. The V gene is TRBV29-1, the J gene TRBJ2-2, with 8 nucleotides matching TRBD1. Material: peripheral blood. This TCR derives from a man between 65 and 85 years old who had recovered from COVID-19. The CDR3 is CSARTGYAGELFF. CDR3 in DNA: TGCAGCGCCCGGACAGGGTATGCCGGGGAGCTGTTTTTT.